This TCR beta chain derives from a study of beta chain features in type 1 diabetes. The germline CDR1 and CDR2 sequences are SNHLY and FYNNEI. The CDR3 contains 14 residues. V shed 6 bases and J shed 0 bases, with 11 bases lying between them. Of the isolated RNA, all was reverse transcribed, and so the sequenced material was expressed TCRB transcripts. Here immunoSEQ multiplex PCR was the method, and the copy in TCRdb shows in-frame clones only, minus some. The table lists around 310,000 clones, approximately 11% of them singletons, with approximately 0.016% in the top ten. The source material was naive CD4+ T cells from blood. The genes are TRBV2 and TRBJ1-2; TRBD1 is a possible D gene (6 bases). This TCR derives from a woman in her 30s in good health. Here the CDR3 DNA reads TGTGCCAGCAGGGGGGACATAACTAACTATGGCTACACCTTC. It translates to CASRGDITNYGYTF.